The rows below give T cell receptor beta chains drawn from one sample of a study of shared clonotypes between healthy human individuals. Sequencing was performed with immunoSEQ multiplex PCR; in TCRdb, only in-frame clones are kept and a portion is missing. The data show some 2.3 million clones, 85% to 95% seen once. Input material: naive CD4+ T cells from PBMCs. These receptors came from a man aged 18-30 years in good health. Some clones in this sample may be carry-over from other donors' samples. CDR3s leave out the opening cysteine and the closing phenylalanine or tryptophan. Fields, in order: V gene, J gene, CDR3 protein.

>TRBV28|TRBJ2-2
ASSLRGAPAGELF
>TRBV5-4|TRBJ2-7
ASSRSSGRSSYEQY
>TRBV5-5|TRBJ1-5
ASSWGDQPQH
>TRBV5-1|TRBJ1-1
ASSLPGTRNTEAF
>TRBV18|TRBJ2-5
ASSPPGRSQETQY
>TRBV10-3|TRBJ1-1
AMAADRLNTEAF
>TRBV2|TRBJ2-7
ASSDPVGSYEQY
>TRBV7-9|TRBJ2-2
ASTTGNTGELF
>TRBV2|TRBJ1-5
ASTLLGGVQPQH
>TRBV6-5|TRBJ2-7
ASSYGDGGPSYEQY
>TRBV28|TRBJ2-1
ASSFRQGSYNEQF
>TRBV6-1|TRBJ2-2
ASTPVHTGELF
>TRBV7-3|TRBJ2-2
ASSPRRQSRTDLTGELF
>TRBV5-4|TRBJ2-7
ASSLVRSGGGEQY
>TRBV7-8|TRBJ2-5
ASSSLAGSLETQY
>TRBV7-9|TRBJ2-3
ASSARLDSYTDTQY
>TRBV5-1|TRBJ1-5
ASSSTGGGQPQH
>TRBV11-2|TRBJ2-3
ASSLGLHTDTQY
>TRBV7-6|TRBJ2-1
ASSQTRSNYNEQF
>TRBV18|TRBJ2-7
ASSPGTSSYEQY
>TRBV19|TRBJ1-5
ASSIGTANQPQH
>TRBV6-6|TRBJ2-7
ASISGSSYEQY
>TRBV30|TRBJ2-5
AWGPGGETQY
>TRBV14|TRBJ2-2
ASSQDPSGAITGELF
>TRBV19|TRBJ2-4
ASSARLSRGRDIQY
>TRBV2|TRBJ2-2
ASRWDTGELF
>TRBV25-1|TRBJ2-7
ASSGTSDRVVSVHEQY
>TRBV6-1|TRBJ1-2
ASSESGAVGYT
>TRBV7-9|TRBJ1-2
AAPVRTCT
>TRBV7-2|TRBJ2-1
ASSPTAGVWNEQF
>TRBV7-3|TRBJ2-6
ASSLRMEQSSGANVLT
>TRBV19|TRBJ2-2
ASSVVRRTGELF
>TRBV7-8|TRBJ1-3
ASSLSGTFGNTIY